This T cell receptor beta chain was obtained from a study of human T cells and chemical hapten exposure. Across the study: Weekly diphenylcyclopropenone doses were given to patients' scalps across the roughly 22-week study.

This clonotype was found a few times. As yet, its antigen is unknown. This likely comes from a read error, as the CDR3 has no conserved phenylalanine or tryptophan at its end. Time point meaning: patch test 2, 6 weeks after DPC sensitization. Treatment of the sample: therapeutic diphenylcyclopropenone sensitization with weekly scalp DPC. It was the library that attached unique molecular identifiers to individual cDNA molecules. From the RACE reads, TCRdb called clonotypes with MiXCR, one entry per CDR3 protein. The table shows approximately 120,000 distinct CDR3 sequences, with more than 7% occurring only once. Notes on the study in general: Clustering by CDR3 similarity yielded significantly more large clusters from expanded TCRs than controls.

V was shortened by 2 bases and J by 3 bases, with 11 bases between the two germline ends. This CDR3 comprises 14 residues. Per the germline V gene, CDR1 is MNHEY and CDR2 is SVGEGT. The V call is TRBV6-2 or TRBV6-3, the J call TRBJ2-7, with D possibly being TRBD1 (6 bases). The sequence was obtained from a woman in her thirties or forties with alopecia areata. Some clones in this sample may be carry-over from other donors' samples. The sequences come from whole blood, collected in connection with sensitization to the hapten diphenylcyclopropenone (DPC). DNA for the CDR3: TGTGCCAGCAGTTACCGGGTAGGGGGCTACGAGCAGTACTCC. It codes for CASSYRVGGYEQYS.